This entry is about one TCR beta chain. This sample was taken from a study of blood T cell repertoires in COVID-19. The overall study: Italy, Spain and the United States were the sources of the convalescent and acute COVID-19 samples. Sample material is recorded as cDNA or gDNA derived from T cells, B-cell-depleted T cells, or PBMCs.

The CDR3 is 12 amino acids. Germline CDR1 reads SEHNR; CDR2 reads FQNEAQ (reference sequence). The V gene lost 6 bases and the J gene lost 10 bases, with 10 bases spanning the gap. Authors' processing steps: Counts of nucleated cells, estimated from reference gene primer amplification, were obtained. TCRdb's table, derived via immunoSEQ multiplex PCR, lists solely in-frame clones and lacks some. That table is the source of V, J and clone size, and D and trimming were worked out from the DNA. This table has fewer than 250,000 clones, over 75% appearing once. The specimen was peripheral blood. This rearrangement joins TRBV7-9 to TRBJ1-6, with D tentatively TRBD1 (5 bases). The clonotype was recovered from a man in his fifties with acute or convalescent COVID-19. In nucleotides, the CDR3 is TGTGCCAGCAGGGAGGGACTCTCACCCCTCCACTTT. This codes for CASREGLSPLHF.